What follows describes a single T cell receptor beta chain. Antigen specificity is unknown. These data belong to a study of shared clonotypes between healthy human individuals. Study in general: Every donor yielded three CD4 naive, three CD4 memory, two CD8 naive and one CD8 memory plate. Regarding the study as a whole: Measured sharing among donors was expected to vary with sequencing depth. Larger estimated richness was generally recorded for naive subsets relative to memory subsets. All-four-donor shared clonotypes had higher generation probabilities than non-shared clonotypes did.

Libraries were prepared by immunoSEQ multiplex PCR; TCRdb keeps only in-frame clonotypes and omits some of them. The sample lists under 2.5 million clones, 80% to 95% occurring once. Sequencing input: naive CD4+ T cells from PBMCs. Sample subset: CD45RA+ positively selected. This receptor was identified in a man aged 18 to 29 in good health. Some clones in this sample may be carry-over from other donors' samples.

The CDR3 sequence is CASSFDQGNYGYTF. Here the CDR3 DNA reads TGCGCCAGCAGCTTCGATCAGGGTAACTATGGCTACACCTTC. The V call is TRBV5-1, the J call TRBJ1-2; weak D call: TRBD1 (5 bases). CDR3 length: 14 amino acids. The germline V gene encodes CDR1 SGHRS and CDR2 YFSETQ. V was clipped by 2 bases and J by 1 base, with 9 bases between them.